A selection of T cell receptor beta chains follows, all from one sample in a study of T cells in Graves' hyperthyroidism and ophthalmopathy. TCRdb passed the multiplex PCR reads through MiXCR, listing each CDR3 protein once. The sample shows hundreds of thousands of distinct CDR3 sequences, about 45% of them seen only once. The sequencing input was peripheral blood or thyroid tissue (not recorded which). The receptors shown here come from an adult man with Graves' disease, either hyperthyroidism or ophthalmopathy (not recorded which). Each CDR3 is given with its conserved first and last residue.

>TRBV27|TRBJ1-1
CASRDSGGWMNTEAFF
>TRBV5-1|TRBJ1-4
CASCPGTEGEKLFF
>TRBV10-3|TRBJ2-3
CAIGETDTQYF
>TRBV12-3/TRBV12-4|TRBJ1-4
CASSFGRGANEKLFF
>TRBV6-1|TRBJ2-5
CASSAGQMETQYF
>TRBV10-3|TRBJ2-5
CAISDRQGQETQYF
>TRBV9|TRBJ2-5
CASSPPLMKQETQYF
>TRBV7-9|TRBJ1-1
CASSQGTPPTEAFF
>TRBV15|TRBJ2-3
CATSFRTSGITDTQYF
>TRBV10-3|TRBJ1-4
CAISDPDRTTNEKLFF
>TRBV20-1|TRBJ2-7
CSARDTQIPEQYF
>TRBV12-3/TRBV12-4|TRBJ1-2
CASSWIGTGYGYTF
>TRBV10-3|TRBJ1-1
CAISERSTEAFF
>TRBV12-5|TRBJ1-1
CASGLRNTEAFF
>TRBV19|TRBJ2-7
CAWSPGVVGQYF
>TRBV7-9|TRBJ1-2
CASSRDGSNYGYTF
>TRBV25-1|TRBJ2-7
CAWSWTGGTDEQYF
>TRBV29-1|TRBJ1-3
CSVVAGFGNTIYF
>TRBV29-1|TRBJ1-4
CSVGGGGVNEKLFF
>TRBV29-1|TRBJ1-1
CSSYGSSLNTEAFF
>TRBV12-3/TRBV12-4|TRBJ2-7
CASSRTGTGGGTQYF
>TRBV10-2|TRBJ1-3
CASVEAGRSGNTIYF
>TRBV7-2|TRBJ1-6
CASSLNSGVLAYSPLHF
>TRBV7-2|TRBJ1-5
CASSPRGSRNQPQHF
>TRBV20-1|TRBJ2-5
CSAIHTSSRQETQYF
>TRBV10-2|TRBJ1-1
CASSESVQGGTEAFF
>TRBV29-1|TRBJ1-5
CSVGTGSQPQHF
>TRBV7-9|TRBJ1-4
CASDRTGNEKLFF
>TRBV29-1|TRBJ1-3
CSFTQHFSGNTIYF
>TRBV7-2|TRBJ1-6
CASSQGAASPLHF
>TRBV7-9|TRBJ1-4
CASSLDGTGDEKLFF
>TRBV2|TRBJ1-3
CASSVETGGNTIYF
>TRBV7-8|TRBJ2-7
CASSLELDLYEQYF
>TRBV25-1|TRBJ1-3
CTSRDWATSGNTIYF
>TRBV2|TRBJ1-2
CARGTGNYGYTF
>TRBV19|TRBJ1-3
CASSIISAGPSYF
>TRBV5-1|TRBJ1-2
CASSLGPSTDSRNYGYTF